A single sample gave rise to the 2 T cell receptor beta chains below, sequenced in a study of T cell responses to AZD1222 COVID-19 vaccine. Produced via immunoSEQ multiplex PCR; TCRdb's table is partial and in-frame only. The repertoire holds around 79,000 clones, with about 85% as singletons. The sequencing used peripheral blood, collected on day 0 of AZD1222 vaccination. The receptor set was obtained from an adult in good health.

The CDR3 DNA sequence: TGTGCCAGTAGTAGAAAAGGGGTAGGGACCGGGGAGCTGTTTTTT. It translates to CASSRKGVGTGELFF. The chain has TRBV19 and TRBJ2-2; possibly TRBD1 for D (5 bases). The germline V and J ends were trimmed by 4 bases and 5 bases, with 14 bases remaining between them. Germline V gives CDR1 LNHDA, CDR2 SQIVND (reference sequence). This CDR3 has 15 amino acids.

CDR3 DNA: TGTGCCAGCAGCAGGGACGGGGACGAGCAGTACTTC. This encodes CASSRDGDEQYF. The chain has TRBV12-3 or TRBV12-4 and TRBJ2-7, with D possibly being TRBD1 or TRBD2 (5 bases each). This CDR3 is built from 12 residues. V gave up 6 bases and J gave up 5 bases, with 11 bases separating them.